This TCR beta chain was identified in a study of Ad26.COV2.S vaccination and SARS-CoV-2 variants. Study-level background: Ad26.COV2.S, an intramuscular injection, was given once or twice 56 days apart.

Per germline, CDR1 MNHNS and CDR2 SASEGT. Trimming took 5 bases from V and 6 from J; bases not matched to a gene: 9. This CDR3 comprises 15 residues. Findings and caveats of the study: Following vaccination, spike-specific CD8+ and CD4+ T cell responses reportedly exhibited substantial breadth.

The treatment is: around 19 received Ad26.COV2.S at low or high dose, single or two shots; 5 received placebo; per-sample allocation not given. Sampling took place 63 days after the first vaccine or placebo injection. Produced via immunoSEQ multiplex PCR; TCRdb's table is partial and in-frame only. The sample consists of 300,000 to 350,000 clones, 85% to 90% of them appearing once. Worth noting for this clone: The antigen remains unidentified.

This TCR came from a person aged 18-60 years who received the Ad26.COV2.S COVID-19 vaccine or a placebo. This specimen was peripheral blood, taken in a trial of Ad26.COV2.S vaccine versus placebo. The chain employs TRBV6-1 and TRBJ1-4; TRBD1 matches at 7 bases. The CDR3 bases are TGTGCCAGCAGTTTCCGACAGGGCGGGGATGAAAAACTGTTTTTT. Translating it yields CASSFRQGGDEKLFF.